Sequencing of this TCR beta chain was carried out in a study of blood T cell repertoires in COVID-19. V shed 7 bases, J shed 5 bases, and the junction held 11 bases outside the gene matches. CDR1 is SGHTA, CDR2 FQGNSA, per germline. The CDR3 loop spans 15 amino acids. TCRdb keeps only in-frame clones here, not all; method: immunoSEQ multiplex PCR. The sample lists roughly 180,000 clones, 75% to 90% occurring once. The chain links TRBV7-2 to TRBJ2-3, with 8 bases matching TRBD1. Material: PBMCs or T cells enriched from blood (not recorded which). This TCR derives from a man between 35 and 55 years old who had recovered from COVID-19. The CDR3 protein is CASTLRGQGGDTQYF. CDR3 nucleotides: TGTGCCAGCACCCTCCGAGGACAGGGAGGAGATACGCAGTATTTT.